Below are 10 T cell receptor beta chains sequenced from a single sample in a study of blood T cell repertoires in COVID-19. TCRdb keeps only in-frame clones here, not all; method: immunoSEQ multiplex PCR. The data hold some 190,000 clones, with roughly 91% observed a single time. Sequenced input: peripheral blood. These TCRs come from a human donor in a cohort sampled during active COVID-19.

This chain joins TRBV12-3 or TRBV12-4 and TRBJ2-7; D remains ambiguous. Trimming took off 3 bases at V and 6 bases at J, with 6 bases between the two ends. The length of the CDR3 is 11 residues. This CDR3 reads CASSFRGEQYF. CDR3 coding DNA: TGTGCCAGCAGTTTTCGCGGCGAGCAGTACTTC.

J is TRBJ2-1 and V is TRBV19; 10 nucleotides align to TRBD1. The CDR3 contains 15 residues. With V trimmed by 8 bases and J by 7 bases, 11 bases remained unmatched. Germline assignment: CDR1 LNHDA and CDR2 SQIVND (reference sequence). The CDR3 sequence is CASSVPGQGSNEQFF. DNA of the CDR3: TGTGCCAGTTCGGTACCGGGACAGGGGAGTAATGAGCAGTTCTTC.

CDR3 residues: CASGRGYEQYF. The CDR3 DNA is TGTGCCAGCGGGAGGGGGTACGAGCAGTACTTC. The chain has TRBV6-4 and TRBJ2-7; a weak D match, TRBD2 (7 bases). Germline CDR1 and CDR2: MRHNA and SNTAGT. This CDR3 has 11 amino acids. V was pared by 8 bases and J by 4 bases, with 9 bases between.

Here the CDR3 reads CASSFRDRAYEQYF. The DNA for the CDR3 is TGTGCCAGCAGTTTCCGGGACAGAGCCTACGAGCAGTACTTC. The rearrangement links TRBV6-2 or TRBV6-3 to TRBJ2-7; the match to TRBD1 covers 7 bases. CDR1 is MNHEY and CDR2 is SVGEGT in the germline V gene. This CDR3 has 14 residues. V shed 4 bases, J shed 2 bases, and the junction held 5 bases outside the gene matches.

The J gene is TRBJ2-7, the V gene TRBV19; 11 positions match TRBD1. Trimming took 5 bases from V and 4 from J; bases not matched to a gene: 7. This CDR3 contains 15 residues. The germline V gene encodes CDR1 LNHDA and CDR2 SQIVND (reference sequence). The CDR3 reads CASSDPGQGVYEQYF. The DNA of the CDR3 is TGTGCCAGTAGTGATCCGGGACAGGGGGTTTACGAGCAGTACTTC.

The chain has TRBV3-1 (or the pseudogene TRBV3-2) and TRBJ1-3; D perhaps matches TRBD1 (6 bases). Trimming cost V 0 bases and J 7 bases, with 13 bases left between them. This CDR3 region has 15 residues. Germline V gene sequence: CDR1 LGHDT, CDR2 YNNKEL (reference sequence). CDR3 sequence reads: CASSQEWGGGNTIYF. The CDR3, as DNA: TGTGCCAGCAGCCAAGAGTGGGGAGGGGGTAACACCATATATTTT.

V gene TRBV10-3 combines with J gene TRBJ2-6; no firm D call. The germline V gene has CDR1 ENHRY and CDR2 SYGVKD. Trimming shortened V by 4 bases and J by 0 bases, and 16 bases separated the two germline ends. The CDR3 is made up of 18 amino acids. The CDR3 protein is CAISGSFFTFSGANVLTF. The CDR3 bases are TGTGCCATCAGTGGTTCCTTCTTCACATTCTCTGGGGCCAACGTCCTGACTTTC.

This clone was counted once. CDR3 in DNA: TGTGCCAGCGGACCCTTCGGGACAGGGGGCGGCGAGCAGTACTTC. It yields the protein CASGPFGTGGGEQYF. This chain connects TRBV6-5 to TRBJ2-7, with 12 bases matching TRBD1. The length of the CDR3 is 15 residues. Trimming took 8 bases from V and 6 from J; bases not matched to a gene: 11. Germline CDR1 is MNHEY and CDR2 is SVGAGI.

V usage is TRBV19 and J usage is TRBJ1-2; perhaps TRBD1 as D (6 bases). Germline assignment: CDR1 LNHDA and CDR2 SQIVND (reference sequence). CDR3 length equals 13 residues. The V end lost 8 bases, the J end lost 4 bases, and 14 bases lay between the germline ends. CDR3 sequence reads: CASRRGMSYGYTF. The CDR3 bases are TGTGCCAGTCGCAGGGGAATGAGCTATGGCTACACCTTC. The full variable domain, with the rest looked up from reference TRBV19 and TRBJ1-2, is DGGITQSPKYLFRKEGQNVTLSCEQNLNHDAMYWYRQDPGQGLRLIYYSQIVNDFQKGDIAEGYSVSREKKESFPLTVTSAQKNPTAFYLCASRRGMSYGYTFGSGTRLTVV.

This clone turned up a few times. The chain is built from TRBV6-2 or TRBV6-3 and TRBJ1-1; 8 nucleotides agree with TRBD1. Germline V CDR1 and CDR2: MNHEY, SVGEGT. V shed 5 bases, J shed 3 bases, and the junction held 8 bases outside the gene matches. The CDR3 is 15 amino acids. CDR3 sequence reads: CASSNQGAGYTEAFF. CDR3 bases: TGTGCCAGCAGTAACCAGGGGGCAGGGTACACTGAAGCTTTCTTT.